This T cell receptor (beta chain) was observed in a study of early T cells in non-severe SARS-CoV-2 infection. TCRdb analysed the 5' RACE reads with MiXCR anew, one entry per CDR3 protein. The sample gives around 26,000 distinct CDR3 sequences, 4% to 5.5% of which show up once; about 4.2% is in the top ten. The sequence derives from an adult who was a healthcare worker with PCR-confirmed SARS-CoV-2 infection or an uninfected control (not recorded which). Sequences were obtained from whole blood.

The CDR3, as DNA: TGTGCCAGCATAGAAGTGCCCGTGGGTCTTAACTTC. It specifies CASIEVPVGLNF. The chain joins TRBV21-1 to TRBJ2-7. TRBV21-1 constitutes a pseudogene. The CDR3 contains 12 residues.